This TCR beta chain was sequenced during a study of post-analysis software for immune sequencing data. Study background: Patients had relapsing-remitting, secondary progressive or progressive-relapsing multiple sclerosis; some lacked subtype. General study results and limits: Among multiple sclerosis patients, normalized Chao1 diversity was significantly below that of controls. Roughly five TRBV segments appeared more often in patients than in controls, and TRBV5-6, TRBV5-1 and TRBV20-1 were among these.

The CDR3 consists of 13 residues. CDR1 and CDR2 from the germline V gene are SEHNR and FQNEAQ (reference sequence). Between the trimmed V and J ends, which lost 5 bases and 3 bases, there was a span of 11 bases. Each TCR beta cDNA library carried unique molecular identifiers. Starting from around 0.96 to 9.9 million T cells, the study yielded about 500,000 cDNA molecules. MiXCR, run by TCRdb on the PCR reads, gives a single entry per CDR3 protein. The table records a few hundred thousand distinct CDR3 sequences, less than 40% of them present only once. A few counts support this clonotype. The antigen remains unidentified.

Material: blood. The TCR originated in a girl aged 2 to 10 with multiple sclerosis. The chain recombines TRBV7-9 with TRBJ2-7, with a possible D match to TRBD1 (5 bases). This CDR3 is CASSHRNDYEQYF. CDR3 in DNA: TGTGCCAGCAGCCACAGGAACGACTACGAGCAGTACTTC. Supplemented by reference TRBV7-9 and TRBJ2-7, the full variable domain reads DTGVSQNPRHKITKRGQNVTFRCDPISEHNRLYWYRQTLGQGPEFLTYFQNEAQLEKSRLLSDRFSAERPKGSFSTLEIQRTEQGDSAMYLCASSHRNDYEQYFGPGTRLTVT.